The rows below give T cell receptor beta chains drawn from one sample of a study of naive and memory T cell subsets. A single record per CDR3 protein comes from TCRdb applying MiXCR to the UMI-ligation and nested PCR reads. The table lists about 34,000 distinct CDR3 sequences, around 20% of them singletons. Sequencing was carried out using effector memory CD4+ T cells from blood. The receptor source for this set is a human donor in good health. Each CDR3 is given without its conserved first and last residue. Fields, in order: clone size, CDR3 length, V gene, CDR3 protein. Rows may omit the clone size; those that give it use once, few, many or a size class.

>.|11|TRBV5-4
ASSTLARDEQF
>medium-sized|11|TRBV29-1
SVEVTGPETQY
>.|12|TRBV7-2
ASSLLVQGSVLT
>.|14|TRBV6-1
ASRYLAGADYNEQF
>.|11|TRBV10-3
AMRQGSNTEAF
>.|14|TRBV28
ASSQTGTGGNEKLF
>.|12|TRBV30
AWSFARGNQPQH
>few|14|TRBV20-1
SAMGLAGGRSYEQY
>few|14|TRBV7-9
ASTPGLAGGGETQY
>once|15|TRBV28
ASSFWGVGFSDNEQF
>many|13|TRBV2
ASRGGGVAKNIQY
>once|14|TRBV30
AWNALGGTSYNEQF
>many|14|TRBV7-2
ASSLELGLAGVEQF
>few|10|TRBV29-1
SVSGNYNEQF
>many|12|TRBV6-1
ASKESWGSETQY
>.|11|TRBV6-6
ASSYLSAREAF
>many|10|TRBV7-8
ATHTGGTEAF
>few|14|TRBV6-1
ASSENGLLGNQPQH
>few|13|TRBV6-1
ASSEGGVFGNTIY
>.|13|TRBV6-5
ASSRSGRRDQPQH
>.|13|TRBV10-2
ASSESGRDQETQY
>many|9|TRBV6-5
ASRMYTEAF
>few|17|TRBV12-2
ASRSRKQYRDSDNQPQH
>many|12|TRBV20-1
SARTSGRTYEQY
>few|12|TRBV20-1
SASRTSGYNEQF
>medium-sized|17|TRBV6-5
ASRRGTSGTLGVTDTQY
>few|15|TRBV6-5
ASSYLQGRPTYNEQF
>.|11|TRBV12-3/TRBV12-4
ASSEAGVLTQY
>medium-sized|11|TRBV5-4
ASSSDGDQPQH
>few|15|TRBV28
ASSSSRTSGATDTQY
>few|13|TRBV20-1
SARDLGAGDYGYT
>few|13|TRBV29-1
SVEAFGTAKNIQY
>.|9|TRBV10-3
AISGGNAQY
>medium-sized|9|TRBV29-1
SVEYTNGYT
>many|12|TRBV10-2
ASSPTDSNQPQH
>many|15|TRBV4-1
ASSRGGLAGFYNEQF
>.|10|TRBV11-1
ASSPGVGTQY
>many|13|TRBV24-1
ATMNRDSTSGELF
>.|12|TRBV27
ASSTGGIGYGYT
>.|11|TRBV5-1
ASSLEGVNEQF
>.|12|TRBV27
ASSPGTGSSPLH
>few|12|TRBV7-2
ASSSWGRSYGYT
>medium-sized|12|TRBV2
ASRAGQGSDEQF
>many|13|TRBV20-1
SAPHGPRTNEKLF
>.|12|TRBV11-2
ASSLRVTAGELF
>few|9|TRBV20-1
SASVGTEAF
>many|13|TRBV6-5
ASSYSQGGLYEQY
>many|12|TRBV6-1
ASTRGNAYNEQF
>.|14|TRBV9
ASSVESDRRAGELF
>.|13|TRBV6-5
ASSYSGTSNQPQH
>many|12|TRBV20-1
SAVQGSRNQPQH
>few|14|TRBV14
ASSQDRDSSYNEQF
>many|10|TRBV29-1
STRLGDYGYT
>.|12|TRBV7-6
ASSQQASSYEQY
>.|9|TRBV20-1
SARPDYEQF